Below are 28 T cell receptor beta chains sequenced from a single sample in a study of blood T cells in healthy people across ages. The second PCR ran roughly 6 to 12 cycles with a sample-barcoded 5' primer and J-beta primers. TCRdb fed the 5' RACE reads into MiXCR, producing one record per CDR3 protein. This table has approximately 790,000 distinct CDR3 sequences, around 62% appearing once. Material: blood. The receptors shown here come from a man aged 25-40 years in good health.

Only a few counts were recorded for this clonotype. The gene calls are TRBV27 and TRBJ2-1, with 7 bases matching TRBD1. CDR1 and CDR2 (germline): MNHEY, SMNVEV (reference sequence). The CDR3 runs 14 residues. V was clipped by 8 bases and J by 7 bases; unmatched bases: 11. The CDR3 bases are TGTGCCAGCCGACTTTCGACAGGGCTGAATGAGCAGTTCTTC. Protein: CASRLSTGLNEQFF.

This clonotype was detected a few times. This chain joins TRBV10-3 and TRBJ2-4; 9 nucleotides match TRBD1. The tail of the sequence fits TRBJ2-7 better, so the J call may be wrong. CDR1 is ENHRY, CDR2 SYGVKD, per germline. This CDR3 has 13 amino acids. The CDR3 loop is CAIRTGQGNEQYF. For the CDR3, the DNA is TGTGCCATCAGAACGGGACAGGGAAACGAGCAGTACTTC.

This clonotype was picked up one time. The genes are TRBV12-3 or TRBV12-4 and TRBJ2-5; 14 nucleotides match TRBD2. The J segment lost 6 bases and the V segment lost 0 bases, leaving 12 bases of the junction unmatched. The CDR3 extends over 19 amino acids. The CDR3 reads CASSLALWTSGGPGKTQYF. CDR3 bases: TGTGCCAGCAGTTTAGCGCTGTGGACTAGCGGGGGGCCGGGAAAGACCCAGTACTTC.

The gene calls are TRBV7-9 and TRBJ2-3; D gene ambiguous. Germline V lookup: CDR1 SEHNR, CDR2 FQNEAQ (reference sequence). The CDR3 length is 13 residues. Trimming took off 5 bases at V and 5 bases at J, with 11 bases between the two ends. DNA of the CDR3: TGTGCCAGCAGCCCCTCCCTGGGAGATACGCAGTATTTT. It specifies CASSPSLGDTQYF.

This chain links TRBV28 with TRBJ2-4; D not certain. The J call could be wrong; TRBJ2-5 is a better fit for the DNA end. There are 10 residues in the CDR3. The germline V gene encodes CDR1 MDHEN and CDR2 SYDVKM. The CDR3 spells CASFLETQYF. In DNA, the CDR3 is TGTGCCAGCTTCTTGGAGACCCAGTACTTC.

CDR3 bases: TGTGCCAGCAGCTTTGGGACAGCTGACTACGAGCAGTACTTC. This translates into CASSFGTADYEQYF. This chain connects TRBV7-9 to TRBJ2-7, with TRBD1 matching 7 bases. Trimming cost V 3 bases and J 3 bases; bases outside gene matches: 5. The CDR3 extends over 14 amino acids. Per germline, CDR1 SEHNR and CDR2 FQNEAQ (reference sequence).

The chain combines TRBV25-1 with TRBJ2-1; D is perhaps TRBD1 (7 bases). The J call may be incorrect, as the DNA end agrees better with TRBJ2-7. This CDR3 has 13 residues. CDR1 MGHDK and CDR2 SYGVNS come from the germline V gene. The DNA for the CDR3 is TGTGCCAGCAGGTGGCAGGGGGGCAGTGAGCAGTACTTC. It encodes CASRWQGGSEQYF.

About this clonotype itself: Relative to the germline gene, one junction end is altered; a read error may explain this. This sequence joins TRBV7-3 and TRBJ2-7; D is perhaps TRBD1 (5 bases). Germline V CDR1 and CDR2: SGHTA, FQGTGA. The CDR3 contains 15 residues. For the CDR3, the DNA is TGTGCCGGCAGCCTTATGGCGACAGCATCCTACGAGCAGTACTTC. Translating it yields CAGSLMATASYEQYF.

This chain links TRBV27 with TRBJ2-7; the match to TRBD2 covers 9 bases. The CDR3 loop spans 15 amino acids. The V and J ends lost 6 bases and 0 bases, in that order; junction bases with no gene match: 6. Germline CDR1 and CDR2: MNHEY and SMNVEV (reference sequence). Here the CDR3 DNA reads TGTGCCAGCAGGACCTCAGCGGGGGGCTCCTACGAGCAGTACTTC. It yields the protein CASRTSAGGSYEQYF.

This clonotype was seen a few times. The chain couples TRBV29-1 to TRBJ1-2; D not certain. Trimming cost V 2 bases and J 5 bases, with 9 bases left between them. The CDR3 has 12 residues. Germline CDR1 SQVTM, CDR2 ANQGSEA. The chain's CDR3 is CSVESNSYGYTF. CDR3 coding DNA: TGCAGCGTTGAATCTAACAGTTATGGCTACACCTTC.

For this clonotype: Relative to the germline gene, one junction end is altered; a read error may explain this. The chain carries TRBV12-3 or TRBV12-4 and TRBJ2-7; D might be TRBD1 (6 bases). The CDR3 is 16 residues long. Here the CDR3 DNA reads TGTGCCTGCAGTTTCGTTACCGGGACATTAGTCTTCGAGCAGTACTTC. Its protein product is CACSFVTGTLVFEQYF.

The chain combines TRBV3-1 with TRBJ2-5, with 9 positions matching TRBD1. The DNA matches TRBJ2-7 better at its end, which makes the J call doubtful. Germline V gene sequence: CDR1 LGHDT, CDR2 YNNKEL (reference sequence). The CDR3 loop spans 15 amino acids. As DNA, the CDR3 is TGTGCCAGCAGCCAAGGGTTGAGACAGGGGGTCGAGCAGTACTTC. As protein: CASSQGLRQGVEQYF.

The chain employs TRBV20-1 and TRBJ2-7; D may be TRBD1 (5 bases). V lost 3 bases and J 8 bases, leaving 20 bases between the germline ends. Germline V lookup: CDR1 DFQATT, CDR2 SNEGSKA (reference sequence). This CDR3 is built from 14 residues. CDR3 nucleotides: TGCAGTGCTAGCCCCACATCGACAGCTTCTAAGCAGTACTTC. As protein: CSASPTSTASKQYF.

This clonotype has more than one count but fewer than ten. The CDR3 bases are TGTGCCAGCAGTCAAAGGGCGGCAGATACGCAGTATTTT. It codes for CASSQRAADTQYF. The J gene is TRBJ2-3, the V gene TRBV2; D uncertain. Germline CDR1 and CDR2: SNHLY and FYNNEI. This CDR3 spans 13 amino acids. Trimming stripped 5 bases from V and 4 bases from J, with 10 bases between.

This chain uses TRBV28 with TRBJ2-3; no definite D call. CDR3 length: 11 residues. The germline V and J ends were trimmed by 9 bases and 5 bases, with 9 bases remaining between them. From germline, CDR1 is MDHEN and CDR2 SYDVKM. The CDR3 DNA is TGTGCCAGTCTTTTAAAAGATACGCAGTATTTT. It translates to CASLLKDTQYF.

The J gene is TRBJ1-1, the V gene TRBV20-1; weak D call: TRBD1 (6 bases). The CDR3 runs to 16 residues. Per germline, CDR1 DFQATT and CDR2 SNEGSKA (reference sequence). The V end lost 6 bases, the J end lost 7 bases, and 27 bases lay between the germline ends. Here the CDR3 DNA reads TGCAGTGCCCAGAGAGGAGGGGCAGGGGCATTCGGTGAAGCTTTCTTT. It codes for CSAQRGGAGAFGEAFF.

The V call is TRBV4-2, the J call TRBJ2-7; D perhaps matches TRBD2 (5 bases). The V and J ends lost 0 bases and 3 bases respectively, with 9 bases between them. The CDR3 covers 14 residues. CDR1 is LGHNA, CDR2 YNFKEQ, per germline. In nucleotides, the CDR3 is TGTGCCAGCAGCCAAGAAGGACTCCTCTACGAGCAGTACTTC. Translated: CASSQEGLLYEQYF.

V is TRBV5-6 and J is TRBJ2-5; 8 bases map to TRBD2. Per germline, CDR1 SGHDT and CDR2 YYEEEE. V was pared by 4 bases and J by 0 bases, with 8 bases of the junction left unmatched. This CDR3 has 16 residues. CDR3 coding DNA: TGTGCCAGCAGCCCCGGGACTAGGAAGTACCAAGAGACCCAGTACTTC. It codes for CASSPGTRKYQETQYF.

The CDR3 reads CASSHGTSANEQYF. The CDR3 DNA sequence: TGTGCCAGCAGCCACGGGACTAGCGCCAACGAGCAGTACTTC. The J gene is TRBJ2-4, the V gene TRBV7-3; 10 bases match TRBD2. The DNA end is more similar to TRBJ2-7, so the J call may be wrong. Germline V gives CDR1 SGHTA, CDR2 FQGTGA. CDR3 size: 14 residues.

The V gene is TRBV7-9, the J gene TRBJ2-2, with D perhaps being TRBD1 or TRBD2 (6 bases each). The germline CDR1 and CDR2 sequences are SEHNR and FQNEAQ (reference sequence). The CDR3 totals 18 residues. Deletions cut 2 bases from V and 5 bases from J, with 21 bases between. CDR3 DNA sequence: TGTGCCAGCAGCTTACCATCTTCTTCCGGGGGCCGGACCGGGGAGCTGTTTTTT. It yields the protein CASSLPSSSGGRTGELFF.

CDR3: CASSEGRVSGGFYTQYF. CDR3 sequence (DNA): TGTGCCAGCAGTGAAGGCCGGGTGAGCGGGGGGTTTTATACGCAGTATTTT. This rearrangement joins TRBV2 to TRBJ2-3, with 9 bases aligning to TRBD2. V lost 1 base to trimming and J lost 7 bases; unmatched junction nucleotides: 12. Germline assignment: CDR1 SNHLY and CDR2 FYNNEI. The CDR3 totals 17 residues.

This clonotype has only a few counts. The V call is TRBV11-2, the J call TRBJ2-5; 15 bases are a match to TRBD2. The CDR3 runs 18 residues. V gave up 5 bases and J gave up 6 bases; unmatched junction bases: 13. The germline V gene encodes CDR1 SGHAT and CDR2 FQNNGV. Here the CDR3 reads CASSLRRTSGGVLQTQYF. CDR3 DNA: TGTGCCAGCAGCCTGCGGCGGACTAGCGGGGGGGTTCTTCAGACCCAGTACTTC.

The chain couples TRBV12-3 or TRBV12-4 to TRBJ1-1, with TRBD1 as a possible D gene (5 bases). The CDR3 is made up of 14 amino acids. Trimming left V 3 bases short and J 4 bases short, with 12 bases between. In DNA form, the CDR3 reads TGTGCCAGCAGTTTCGGAGGGGTTACCACTGAAGCTTTCTTT. Its protein is CASSFGGVTTEAFF.

The CDR3 spells CASSGILARANYGYTF. CDR3 coding DNA: TGTGCCAGCAGTGGGATCTTGGCGAGAGCTAACTATGGCTACACCTTC. The chain uses TRBV4-2 and TRBJ1-2, with D hard to call. The V and J ends lost 6 bases and 0 bases respectively, with 17 bases between them. This CDR3 has 16 residues. The germline CDR1 and CDR2 sequences are LGHNA and YNFKEQ.

The chain recombines TRBV5-4 with TRBJ2-1, with TRBD2 matching 7 bases. V lost 4 bases, J lost 3 bases, and 10 bases stayed unmatched. Germline assignment: CDR1 SGHNT and CDR2 YYREEE (reference sequence). This CDR3 comprises 16 residues. The CDR3 spells CASSTIGTSVYNEQFF. For the CDR3, the DNA is TGTGCCAGCAGCACCATAGGCACTAGCGTCTACAATGAGCAGTTCTTC.

This chain links TRBV4-2 with TRBJ2-5, with 11 positions matching TRBD2. This CDR3 has 17 amino acids. Trimming cost V 0 bases and J 2 bases; bases outside gene matches: 5. Per the germline V gene, CDR1 is LGHNA and CDR2 is YNFKEQ. This CDR3 is CASSQDLAGGRQETQYF. In DNA form, the CDR3 reads TGTGCCAGCAGCCAAGATCTAGCGGGGGGCCGTCAAGAGACCCAGTACTTC.

This clonotype is a singleton in its sample. The rearrangement links TRBV11-2 to TRBJ2-5, with D tentatively TRBD1 (5 bases). Gene TRBJ2-7 matches the end of the DNA better, so the J call may be wrong. Germline assignment: CDR1 SGHAT and CDR2 FQNNGV. This CDR3 contains 14 residues. This chain's CDR3 is CASRRGDGVYEQYF. Here the CDR3 DNA reads TGTGCCAGCCGTAGGGGCGATGGAGTCTACGAGCAGTACTTC.

The rearrangement joins TRBV5-1 to TRBJ2-5, with 7 bases lining up with TRBD2. V was clipped by 4 bases and J by 2 bases; unmatched bases: 11. The CDR3 covers 16 residues. CDR1 SGHRS and CDR2 YFSETQ come from the germline V gene. CDR3 sequence (DNA): TGCGCCAGCAGCCTCTCCGGGGCGGGGGTACAAGAGACCCAGTACTTC. Its translation: CASSLSGAGVQETQYF.